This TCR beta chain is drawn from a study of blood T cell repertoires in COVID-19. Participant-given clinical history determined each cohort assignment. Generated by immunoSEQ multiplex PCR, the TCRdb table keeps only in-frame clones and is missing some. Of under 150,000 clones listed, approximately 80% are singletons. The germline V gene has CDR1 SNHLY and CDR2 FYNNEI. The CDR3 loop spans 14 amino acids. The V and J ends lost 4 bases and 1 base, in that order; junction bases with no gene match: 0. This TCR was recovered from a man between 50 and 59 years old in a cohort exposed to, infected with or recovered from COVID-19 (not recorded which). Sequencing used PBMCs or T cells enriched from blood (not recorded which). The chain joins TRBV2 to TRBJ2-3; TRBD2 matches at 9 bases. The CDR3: CASSGGGGTDTQYF. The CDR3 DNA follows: TGTGCCAGCAGTGGCGGGGGGGGCACAGATACGCAGTATTTT.